This T cell receptor (beta chain) was identified during a study of molecular identifiers for immune sequencing clone quantification. Overall study results and limits: Clones with over 20 RNA copies captured over 99% of effector molecules but under 1% of naive ones. Among 950,000 to 1,000,000 naive cells, as was reported, spiked Jurkat TCR RNA from one cell was detectable.

V gave up 5 bases and J gave up 5 bases; unmatched junction bases: 8. Germline V CDR1 and CDR2: MNHEY, SVGEGT. This CDR3 is 14 amino acids long. This clonotype was seen ten or more times. What it binds is not known. TCR libraries were built in bulk with a published protocol and specific TCR primers. TCRdb re-called the PCR reads through MiXCR, storing one row per CDR3 protein. The sample lists fewer than 45,000 distinct CDR3 sequences; approximately 19% were seen once. Material: naive CD8+ T cells from blood, with Jurkat cell RNA spiked in. Subset given: FACS-sorted CD8+CD4-CCR7+CD45RA+ naive T cells. This TCR was recovered from a human donor in good health. Some libraries in this study had Jurkat cell RNA spiked in. V is TRBV6-2 or TRBV6-3 and J is TRBJ2-7; 8 bases fit TRBD2. This CDR3 is CASSNERELHEQYF. Written as DNA, the CDR3 is TGTGCCAGCAGTAACGAGCGGGAGTTACACGAGCAGTACTTC.